This TCR beta chain was sequenced during a study of breast tumors, draining lymph nodes, adjacent tissues. The study's findings and limits: Luminal-like breast cancer showed significantly greater tumor-nontumor repertoire similarity than basal-like breast cancer did. Data only fit, rather than demonstrated, lymph node origin of most tumor T cells. The data were judged consistent with most tumor T cells coming from lymph node and expanding in tumor. Tumor TCR diversity was below lymph nodes but above nontumor tissue.

Germline CDR1 reads SGDLS; CDR2 reads YYNGEE. This CDR3 has 16 amino acids. V was clipped by 0 bases and J by 1 base, with 12 bases between them. For this clonotype: Its antigen is unknown.

Via MiXCR, TCRdb re-called the multiplex PCR reads, giving one row per CDR3 protein. This sample has more than 50,000 distinct CDR3 sequences, with over 40% found just once. The sequence derives from a female donor with breast cancer. Some clones in this sample may be carry-over from other donors' samples. The chain combines TRBV9 with TRBJ2-3; a weak D match, TRBD2 (6 bases). The specimen was breast tumor tissue. The CDR3 protein is CASSVAPGEGTDTQYF. CDR3 nucleotides: TGTGCCAGCAGCGTAGCCCCGGGGGAAGGCACAGATACGCAGTATTTT.